This T cell receptor (beta chain) was found in a study of T cells in narcolepsy. Study background: Enrolled donors included narcolepsy type 1 or type 2 patients and healthy controls.

As for this clone: The target antigen is unknown.

The table came from immunoSEQ multiplex PCR; TCRdb's copy has only in-frame clones and leaves some out. Of 20,000 to 25,000 clones listed, around 80% are singletons. General study findings and limits: Autoreactive HCRT-specific and TRIB2-specific clonotypes were marked in same-patient CSF-versus-blood CD4+ comparisons. Some memory CD4+ repertoires had no autoreactive clone sequences. Blood of same and different patients, but not healthy controls, reportedly held recurring autoreactive clonotypes.

The CDR3 consists of 13 residues. The germline V gene has CDR1 ENHRY and CDR2 SYGVKD. The V segment lost 8 bases and the J segment 6 bases; nucleotides outside the gene matches: 7. Sequencing was performed on memory (CD45RA-) CD4+ T cells from blood. J is TRBJ1-3 and V is TRBV10-3, with 7 nucleotides matching TRBD1. This sequence was found in a human donor in good health. The CDR3 nucleotides read TGTGCCATCGAAGGGGGCGCAGAAAACACCATATATTTT. Translating it yields CAIEGGAENTIYF.